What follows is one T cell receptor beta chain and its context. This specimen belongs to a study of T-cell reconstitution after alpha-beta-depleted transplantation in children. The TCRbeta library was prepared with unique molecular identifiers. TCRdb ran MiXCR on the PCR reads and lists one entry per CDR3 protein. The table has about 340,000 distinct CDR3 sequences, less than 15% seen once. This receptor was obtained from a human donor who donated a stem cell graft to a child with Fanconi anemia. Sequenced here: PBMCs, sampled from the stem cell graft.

CDR3 in DNA: TGTGCCAGCTCACCCCGACAGGGCCGGGGGGGCAATGAGCAGTTCTTC. It specifies CASSPRQGRGGNEQFF. The chain couples TRBV18 to TRBJ2-1; D is possibly TRBD2 (8 bases). Trimming pared 3 bases from V and 6 bases from J, leaving 18 bases between. The V gene's germline CDR1 is KGHSH and CDR2 LQKENI. The CDR3 covers 16 residues.